This record concerns one TCR beta chain sequence. No antigen is known for it. This entry belongs to a study of graft-versus-host responses after intestinal transplantation. Study background: Each transplant was multivisceral, liver-intestinal, or isolated intestinal.

V lost 7 bases to trimming and J lost 5 bases, with 23 bases between them. Germline CDR1 is LNHDA and CDR2 is SQIVND (reference sequence). The CDR3 runs 16 residues. Study observations and caveats: High graft-versus-host to host-versus-graft T cell clonal ratios marked allografts of patients with graft-donor macrochimerism. Ileal or blood samples showed some GvH clones first, and such clones were also found in recipient marrow.

Sequenced by immunoSEQ multiplex PCR; TCRdb stores in-frame clones only, minus some. In the table there are approximately 49,000 clones, roughly 90% of which are singletons. The chain is built from TRBV19 and TRBJ1-2; TRBD1 is a possible D gene (5 bases). The sequencing here drew on unstimulated CD4+ T cells sorted from spleen or lymph node cells, taken before transplant. The source of this sequence is a human donor who was the organ donor for an intestinal transplant. CDR3 sequence reads: CASTKKGERLLYGYTF. The CDR3 DNA follows: TGTGCCAGTACGAAAAAAGGGGAACGACTTTTATATGGCTACACCTTC.